The 9 T cell receptor beta chains reported below all come from one sample, sequenced in a study of T-cell reconstitution after alpha-beta-depleted transplantation in children (dated by TCRdb to the mid-2010s). Libraries were made using PCR. This sample was sequenced with an Illumina HiSeq 2500. Molecular barcoding was employed in the preparation of TCR libraries, with unique molecular identifiers being used to normalize TCRbeta repertoire quantification. The raw public reads went through TCRdb reprocessing: fastp at Q25, MiXCR clone calling, in-frame beta chains kept. Each CDR3 protein appears once, grouped with its most common genes and DNA. The sample data list 400,000 to 450,000 distinct CDR3 sequences, and roughly two fifths of these were observed just once. The ten largest clones capture 25% to 30% of the sample. The sample's treatment or condition label is to be understood as: allogeneic hematopoietic cell transplantation with graft depleted of TCRalphabeta T cells and CD19 B cells.

Sequenced material: PBMCs, taken before TCRalphabeta/CD19-depleted stem cell transplant. These receptors were taken from a girl aged 2-15 years with aplastic anemia, due to receive a stem cell transplant.

This clonotype was picked up a small number of times. The rearrangement joins TRBV20-1 to TRBJ1-5, with D possibly matching TRBD1 (6 bases). There are 15 residues in the CDR3. Trimming removed 0 bases at V and 3 bases at J, with 12 bases between. CDR1 and CDR2 (germline): DFQATT, SNEGSKA (reference sequence). The CDR3 DNA reads TGCAGTGCTAGAGAGGGGGGGGGCCCCAATCAGCCCCAGCATTTT. Its translation is CSAREGGGPNQPQHF.

This rearrangement joins TRBV11-1 to TRBJ2-1; 12 bases are shared with TRBD2. Trimming cost V 4 bases and J 8 bases; bases outside gene matches: 24. Germline V gives CDR1 SGHAT, CDR2 FQDESV (reference sequence). CDR3 length: 21 amino acids. The CDR3 bases are TGTGCCAGCAGCTCAACAAGGGGGCCCCTTCGGCCTAGCGGGAGGGCGCATGAGCAGTTCTTC. It is translated as CASSSTRGPLRPSGRAHEQFF.

This clonotype was detected only once. The chain has TRBV5-1 and TRBJ1-5; D perhaps matches TRBD1 (6 bases). Germline values: CDR1 SGHRS, CDR2 YFSETQ. This CDR3 spans 15 amino acids. The V end was cut by 4 bases, the J end by 6 bases, with 17 bases between. The CDR3 region is CASSPGGPVAQPQHF. CDR3 nucleotides: TGCGCCAGCAGCCCGGGGGGGCCCGTAGCTCAGCCCCAGCATTTT.

This chain links TRBV28 with TRBJ1-4; D perhaps matches TRBD1 (6 bases). The CDR3 is 14 residues long. CDR1 and CDR2 from the germline V gene are MDHEN and SYDVKM. Trimming left V 8 bases short and J 4 bases short, with 14 bases between. The CDR3 DNA follows: TGTGCCAGCGGGGGGGGCGGCATTAATGAAAAACTGTTTTTT. Its protein is CASGGGGINEKLFF. Combining the CDR3 with reference TRBV28 and TRBJ1-4 gives the whole variable domain DVKVTQSSRYLVKRTGEKVFLECVQDMDHENMFWYRQDPGLGLRLIYFSYDVKMKEKGDIPEGYSVSREKKERFSLILESASTNQTSMYLCASGGGGINEKLFFGSGTQLSVL.

The gene calls are TRBV12-3 or TRBV12-4 and TRBJ2-3; 8 positions agree with TRBD2. The CDR3 runs to 15 residues. Trimming at V came to 3 bases and at J to 2 bases, leaving 4 bases not matched to a gene. The CDR3 here is CASSFRGGHTDTQYF. CDR3 nucleotides: TGTGCCAGCAGTTTTCGCGGGGGGCACACAGATACGCAGTATTTT.

This clonotype has only a few counts. This chain uses TRBV12-3 or TRBV12-4 with TRBJ2-1; D remains unclear. The CDR3 consists of 12 residues. V was shortened by 7 bases and J by 8 bases, with 12 bases between the two germline ends. The CDR3 nucleotides read TGTGCCAGCACCCCCTTACGTTATGAGCAGTTCTTC. This encodes CASTPLRYEQFF.

The rearrangement links TRBV5-1 to TRBJ2-1, with 10 bases identical to TRBD1. The CDR3 totals 15 residues. The germline V gene encodes CDR1 SGHRS and CDR2 YFSETQ. V was clipped by 4 bases and J by 10 bases; unmatched bases: 11. The CDR3 here is CASSADRDRGREQFF. The CDR3, as DNA: TGCGCCAGCAGCGCGGACCGGGACAGGGGTCGGGAGCAGTTCTTC.

A few counts support this clonotype. The chain links TRBV10-3 to TRBJ2-3; D ambiguous. This CDR3 is built from 16 residues. The germline V gene encodes CDR1 ENHRY and CDR2 SYGVKD. The ends were cut back, 3 bases at V and 0 bases at J, with 13 bases in the middle. The CDR3 here is CAISDFLAASTDTQYF. The CDR3, as DNA: TGTGCCATCAGTGACTTTCTGGCGGCCAGCACAGATACGCAGTATTTT.

Many counts were recorded for this clonotype. This chain joins TRBV18 and TRBJ1-2; D unclear. CDR1 is KGHSH, CDR2 LQKENI, per germline. Between the trimmed V and J ends, which lost 5 bases and 0 bases, there was a span of 16 bases. The CDR3 covers 16 residues. CDR3 sequence reads: CASSASTTEANYGYTF. CDR3 sequence (DNA): TGTGCCAGCTCAGCTTCCACGACCGAAGCTAACTATGGCTACACCTTC.